This T cell receptor (beta chain) was identified in a study of blood T cell repertoires in COVID-19. Original handling: Reference gene primers were amplified, and this amplification served to estimate nucleated cell counts. The data were produced by immunoSEQ multiplex PCR, yet TCRdb's version contains in-frame clones alone and is incomplete. V and J calls and clone size are as listed in that table; D and trimming were resolved from the DNA. The sample has around 230,000 clones; around 82% are singletons. Germline V lookup: CDR1 SGHTA, CDR2 FQGTGA. This CDR3 region has 18 residues. Trimming removed 4 bases at V and 0 bases at J, with 21 bases between.

This clonotype was obtained from a woman in her forties with active or convalescent COVID-19. The genes are TRBV7-3 and TRBJ1-1; tentative D call: TRBD1 (6 bases). The specimen was peripheral blood. Written as DNA, the CDR3 is TGTGCCAGCAGCTCGCCCTCGGGGAGGGGGGACATGAACACTGAAGCTTTCTTT. Amino acid sequence: CASSSPSGRGDMNTEAFF.